What follows are 2 T cell receptor beta chains derived from one specimen sequenced in a study of T cell responses to AZD1222 COVID-19 vaccine. TCRdb keeps only in-frame clones here, not all; method: immunoSEQ multiplex PCR. The sample has around 120,000 clones, 92% seen once. Sequencing used peripheral blood, obtained 28 days after the second AZD1222 dose. Receptors originate from an adult who received the AZD1222 COVID-19 vaccine.

The chain has TRBV28 and TRBJ2-7; 7 bases fit TRBD1. The V gene end was trimmed by 8 bases and the J gene end by 5 bases; junction bases not matched to a gene: 9. Germline V gives CDR1 MDHEN, CDR2 SYDVKM. The CDR3 is made up of 13 amino acids. The CDR3 DNA reads as TGTGCCAGCGGTGAGGGACAGTCCCACGAGCAGTACTTC. Translated: CASGEGQSHEQYF.

This chain joins TRBV6-4 and TRBJ2-3; no firm D call. The CDR3 runs 13 residues. Germline values: CDR1 MRHNA, CDR2 SNTAGT. The germline V and J ends were trimmed by 4 bases and 5 bases, with 10 bases remaining between them. CDR3 sequence: CASSGRQGDTQYF. The CDR3 bases are TGTGCCAGCAGTGGCCGTCAAGGAGATACGCAGTATTTT.